This TCR beta chain was retrieved from a study of cytotoxic CD8 clonotypes in ibrutinib-treated CLL. Study at large: The taking of response samples occurred after a median roughly 12 months of treatment, with a range of 6 to 36. Study-wide findings and caveats: Baseline-level clonality went beyond age-matched healthy donors and moved in step with circulating CD8+ T-cell counts. Contraction or stability on treatment characterized the public clonotypes, which were uncommon.

Comment on this clone: Its antigen remains unidentified.

The protocol was immunoSEQ multiplex PCR, while the TCRdb copy is restricted to in-frame clones and leaves out a portion. The sample shows about 300,000 clones, 65% to 85% of them seen only once. Germline values: CDR1 MDHEN, CDR2 SYDVKM. Trimming cost V 3 bases and J 1 base, with 9 bases left between them. There are 15 residues in the CDR3. The sequence came from a human donor with chronic lymphocytic leukemia. The rearrangement joins TRBV28 to TRBJ2-2; D unresolved. The material was PBMCs, obtained at disease progression, from a patient treated with ibrutinib. The CDR3 DNA reads TGTGCCAGCAGTTTCTATCCGCGGAACACCGGGGAGCTGTTTTTT. The encoded protein is CASSFYPRNTGELFF.